This passage covers 15 T cell receptor beta chains from one sample sequenced in a study of early stage breast cancer tumors. Some clones are missing from TCRdb's copy, which holds only in-frame ones; the method was immunoSEQ multiplex PCR. There are approximately 52,000 clones in the sample; around 83% occur only once, and 1.4% lies in the top ten. Sequencing was done on a sample of blood. These receptors all come from a person aged 45-60 years with breast cancer.

The rearrangement uses TRBV5-1 and TRBJ2-7; 7 nucleotides line up with TRBD1. The CDR3 totals 16 residues. Germline values: CDR1 SGHRS, CDR2 YFSETQ. With V trimmed by 4 bases and J by 0 bases, 10 bases remained unmatched. CDR3 residues: CASSGAAGGSSYEQYF. CDR3 nucleotides: TGCGCCAGCAGCGGGGCAGCAGGGGGAAGCTCCTACGAGCAGTACTTC.

This chain uses TRBV29-1 with TRBJ1-1; D is ambiguous. The CDR3 contains 13 residues. CDR1 and CDR2 from the germline V gene are SQVTM and ANQGSEA. V was pared by 7 bases and J by 4 bases, with 16 bases between. CDR3 sequence: CSAHQMSLTEAFF. The CDR3 bases are TGCAGCGCCCACCAGATGTCACTCACTGAAGCTTTCTTT.

The chain is built from TRBV11-3 and TRBJ2-1; D possibly corresponds to TRBD1 (6 bases). Germline CDR1 SGHNT, CDR2 YENEEA. The CDR3 covers 13 residues. Trimming stripped 5 bases from V and 7 bases from J, with 12 bases between. CDR3 region: CASSQGWGNEQFF. In DNA, the CDR3 is TGTGCCAGCAGCCAGGGGTGGGGGAATGAGCAGTTCTTC.

The rearrangement joins TRBV7-2 to TRBJ2-5, with 8 bases aligning to TRBD2. The germline V gene encodes CDR1 SGHTA and CDR2 FQGNSA. The ends lost 5 bases at V and 5 bases at J; junction bases unmatched: 7. The CDR3 runs 14 residues. The CDR3: CASSRGGLGETQYF. In DNA form, the CDR3 reads TGTGCCAGCAGCCGGGGGGGTCTGGGGGAGACCCAGTACTTC.

This clone was picked up one time. V gene TRBV29-1 combines with J gene TRBJ2-5; 10 nucleotides line up with TRBD2. With 8 bases clipped from V and 1 base from J, the junction kept 13 bases outside the gene matches. This CDR3 spans 16 amino acids. Germline values: CDR1 SQVTM, CDR2 ANQGSEA. The CDR3 spells CSIQGLADFVQETQYF. The CDR3 nucleotides are TGCAGCATCCAAGGACTAGCGGATTTCGTCCAAGAGACCCAGTACTTC.

The chain links TRBV4-1 to TRBJ2-2; the D is unclear. There are 14 residues in the CDR3. The ends were cut back, 3 bases at V and 5 bases at J, with 10 bases in the middle. Germline CDR1 MGHRA, CDR2 YSYEKL. CDR3 amino acids: CASSQILTTGELFF. The CDR3, as DNA: TGCGCCAGCAGCCAGATACTTACAACCGGGGAGCTGTTTTTT.

This chain joins TRBV18 and TRBJ1-1; D might be TRBD1 (5 bases). Trimming stripped 4 bases from V and 1 base from J, with 22 bases between. Germline V CDR1 and CDR2: KGHSH, LQKENI. This CDR3 is built from 18 residues. CDR3 in DNA: TGTGCCAGCTCACGGTCCCCGGTGAGTGGGGACGAGAACACTGAAGCTTTCTTT. Translation: CASSRSPVSGDENTEAFF.

This sequence joins TRBV11-2 and TRBJ1-5; D gene ambiguous. Germline CDR1 and CDR2: SGHAT and FQNNGV. This CDR3 comprises 16 residues. Trimming pared 6 bases from V and 0 bases from J, leaving 15 bases between. The CDR3 nucleotides read TGTGCCAGCAGTCCTACCGCCGGCGTTAGCAATCAGCCCCAGCATTTT. The encoded protein is CASSPTAGVSNQPQHF. The full variable domain, rest sourced from reference TRBV11-2 and TRBJ1-5, is EAGVAQSPRYKIIEKRQSVAFWCNPISGHATLYWYQQILGQGPKLLIQFQNNGVVDDSQLPKDRFSAERLKGVDSTLKIQPAKLEDSAVYLCASSPTAGVSNQPQHFGDGTRLSIL.

This clone was counted only a few times. CDR3 sequence (DNA): TGTGCCAGCAGGACAGGGGGCGGTGGCTACACCTTC. It yields the protein CASRTGGGGYTF. The rearrangement uses TRBV27 and TRBJ1-2; 10 positions match TRBD1. CDR3 length: 12 amino acids. After removal of 6 bases from V and 7 bases from J, the junction contained 2 bases not matched to a gene. Germline loops: CDR1 MNHEY, CDR2 SMNVEV (reference sequence).

J is TRBJ2-1 and V is TRBV10-1; the D is unclear. CDR3 length equals 14 residues. V was cut by 0 bases and J by 1 base, with 4 bases left in between. Germline CDR1 is WNHNN and CDR2 is SYGVQD (reference sequence). CDR3 residues: CASSESRSYNEQFF. The CDR3 DNA reads TGCGCCAGCAGTGAGTCGAGATCCTACAATGAGCAGTTCTTC.

V is TRBV6-1 and J is TRBJ2-7; the D gene could be TRBD1 or TRBD2 (5 bases each). Trimming left V 3 bases short and J 3 bases short, with 15 bases between. Per the germline V gene, CDR1 is MNHNS and CDR2 is SASEGT. This CDR3 contains 15 residues. This CDR3 is CASSEGVPFLYEQYF. CDR3 bases: TGTGCCAGCAGTGAGGGGGTCCCCTTTCTCTACGAGCAGTACTTC.

This chain's CDR3 is CASSQEGQGSNEQFF. The CDR3 coding sequence is TGTGCCAGCAGCCAAGAGGGACAGGGTAGCAATGAGCAGTTCTTC. This chain links TRBV4-2 with TRBJ2-1; 9 bases match TRBD1. The CDR3 loop spans 15 amino acids. V trimming: 0 bases; J trimming: 6 bases; junction bases outside the gene matches: 3. Germline V CDR1 and CDR2: LGHNA, YNFKEQ.

V and J are TRBV4-2 and TRBJ2-7; D not certain. Trimming shortened V by 0 bases and J by 4 bases, and 13 bases separated the two germline ends. This CDR3 region has 15 residues. Germline CDR1 LGHNA, CDR2 YNFKEQ. The CDR3 DNA is TGTGCCAGCAGCCAAGATTTGGGGAATTGGTACGAGCAGTACTTC. It is translated as CASSQDLGNWYEQYF.

V is TRBV6-1 and J is TRBJ1-5; D is undetermined. The CDR3 contains 17 residues. The V and J ends lost 3 bases and 0 bases respectively, with 15 bases between them. Germline-derived CDR1 and CDR2 are MNHNS and SASEGT. This CDR3 reads CASSDGRRKYSNQPQHF. The CDR3 coding sequence is TGTGCCAGCAGTGACGGGCGCAGGAAATATAGCAATCAGCCCCAGCATTTT.

This clone occurred a few times. CDR3 protein: CASSPETSGRAGTDTQYF. CDR3 DNA: TGTGCCAGCAGTCCCGAGACTAGCGGGAGGGCCGGCACAGATACGCAGTATTTT. The chain carries TRBV27 and TRBJ2-3; TRBD2 aligns across 14 bases. Unmatched junction bases numbered 8, after V lost 5 bases and J lost 1 base. This CDR3 region has 18 residues. Looked up from germline, CDR1 is MNHEY and CDR2 is SMNVEV (reference sequence).